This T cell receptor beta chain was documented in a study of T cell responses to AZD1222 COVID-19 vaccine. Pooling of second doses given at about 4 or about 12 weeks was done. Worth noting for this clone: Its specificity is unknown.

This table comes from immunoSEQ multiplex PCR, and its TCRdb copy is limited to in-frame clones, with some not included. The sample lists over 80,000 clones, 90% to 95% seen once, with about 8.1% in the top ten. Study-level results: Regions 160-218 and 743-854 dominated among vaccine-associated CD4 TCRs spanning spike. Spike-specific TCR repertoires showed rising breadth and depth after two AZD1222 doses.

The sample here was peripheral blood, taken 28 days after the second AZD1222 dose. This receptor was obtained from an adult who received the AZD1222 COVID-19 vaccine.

CDR3 in amino acids: CASSITSGSYNEQFF. CDR3 sequence (DNA): TGTGCCAGCAGCATTACTAGCGGCTCCTACAATGAGCAGTTCTTC. This chain connects TRBV7-9 to TRBJ2-1, with TRBD2 matching over 8 bases. After removal of 5 bases from V and 0 bases from J, the junction contained 3 bases not matched to a gene. Germline V gene sequence: CDR1 SEHNR, CDR2 FQNEAQ (reference sequence). The length of the CDR3 is 15 residues.